Each of the 18 T cell receptor beta chains below was sequenced from the same sample in a study of shared clonotypes between healthy human individuals (TCRdb year 2020). Library method: the immunoSEQ multiplex PCR assay. Drawn from immuneACCESS, this table holds only the in-frame rearrangements with V and J called that TCRdb kept. Clones are partly lost; checked studies trace under half to an unresolved V gene and leave the rest unexplained. The sample includes fewer than 3 million clones, with 85% to 95% observed a single time. About 0.41% of the sample goes to the ten largest clones. The specimen was naive CD4+ T cells from PBMCs. This sample's cell subset or site label indicates: CD45RA+ positively selected. The origin of the receptors is a man aged 18 to 29 in good health. Some clones in this sample may be carry-over from other donors' samples.

V is TRBV7-9 and J is TRBJ2-2, with D perhaps TRBD2 (5 bases). Germline loops: CDR1 SEHNR, CDR2 FQNEAQ (reference sequence). The CDR3 is 15 residues long. The V end lost 4 bases, the J end lost 5 bases, and 14 bases lay between the germline ends. CDR3 nucleotides: TGTGCCAGCAGCTCCGGAGGTTTTGCAACCGGGGAGCTGTTTTTT. It specifies CASSSGGFATGELFF.

V gene TRBV18 combines with J gene TRBJ2-7; D remains unclear. Trimming stripped 5 bases from V and 1 base from J, with 9 bases between. Germline V gene lookup returns CDR1 KGHSH and CDR2 LQKENI. The CDR3 spans 13 residues. The CDR3 coding sequence is TGTGCCAGCTCATCCCGCGAATCCTACGAGCAGTACTTC. Protein product: CASSSRESYEQYF.

The sample holds one count of this clone. V and J are TRBV10-1 and TRBJ2-3, with a weak D call TRBD2 (6 bases). The germline V gene encodes CDR1 WNHNN and CDR2 SYGVQD (reference sequence). Deletions cut 4 bases from V and 3 bases from J, with 11 bases between. This CDR3 spans 14 amino acids. The CDR3 loop reads CASSAGTATDTQYF. The DNA of the CDR3 is TGCGCCAGCAGTGCGGGGACTGCTACAGATACGCAGTATTTT.

The V gene is TRBV5-1, the J gene TRBJ2-7; 7 bases are shared with TRBD1. Losses at the gene ends were 0 bases for V and 6 bases for J; bases not matched to a gene: 6. CDR3 size: 14 residues. Germline CDR1 is SGHRS and CDR2 is YFSETQ. CDR3 in DNA: TGCGCCAGCAGCTTGGAAGGGGGCAAGGGCGAGCAGTACTTC. Amino acids: CASSLEGGKGEQYF.

The chain links TRBV25-1 to TRBJ2-1, with D perhaps matching TRBD2 (5 bases). The germline V gene has CDR1 MGHDK and CDR2 SYGVNS. Trimming pared 8 bases from V and 7 bases from J, leaving 12 bases between. The CDR3 runs 12 residues. The CDR3 DNA is TGTGCCAGCTCCCGGAGAGGGAATGAGCAGTTCTTC. This codes for CASSRRGNEQFF.

The V and J genes are TRBV25-1 and TRBJ2-7; D is tentatively TRBD1 or TRBD2 (5 bases each). Germline V gene data show CDR1 as MGHDK and CDR2 as SYGVNS. V gave up 1 base and J gave up 5 bases, with 24 bases separating them. The CDR3 is made up of 18 amino acids. The CDR3 protein is CASSEWVSTAKGRHEQYF. The CDR3 nucleotides are TGTGCCAGCAGTGAATGGGTCTCCACTGCTAAGGGACGGCACGAGCAGTACTTC.

The chain recombines TRBV2 with TRBJ2-2; perhaps TRBD2 as D (6 bases). V lost 8 bases, J lost 3 bases, and 13 bases lay in between. There are 14 residues in the CDR3. CDR1 is SNHLY and CDR2 is FYNNEI in the germline V gene. The CDR3 reads CASVNSGYTGELFF. Written as DNA, the CDR3 is TGTGCCAGCGTGAATAGCGGTTACACCGGGGAGCTGTTTTTT.

Concerning this clone: The same CDR3 is also encoded by other DNA sequences in this sample. The rearrangement joins TRBV6-5 to TRBJ1-3; D is uncertain. There are 14 residues in the CDR3. The V end was cut by 0 bases, the J end by 4 bases, with 7 bases between. CDR1 MNHEY and CDR2 SVGAGI come from the germline V gene. The CDR3 DNA is TGTGCCAGCAGTTACTCGATAGGGGGAAACACCATATATTTT. Translated, it gives CASSYSIGGNTIYF.

The V gene is TRBV7-3, the J gene TRBJ2-1, with no clear D. Trimming shortened V by 5 bases and J by 0 bases, and 11 bases separated the two germline ends. Germline CDR1 and CDR2: SGHTA and FQGTGA. The CDR3 sequence is 15 residues long. The CDR3 DNA sequence: TGTGCCAGCAGCCGTGACCATAGCTCCTACAATGAGCAGTTCTTC. Its protein is CASSRDHSSYNEQFF.

The V and J genes are TRBV7-8 and TRBJ2-2; 15 nucleotides line up with TRBD2. V shed 2 bases and J 4 bases; nucleotides not matched to a gene: 5. The CDR3 spans 18 residues. Per the germline V gene, CDR1 is SGHVS and CDR2 is FQNEAQ. The CDR3 sequence is CASSLNRTSGRATGELFF. In nucleotides, the CDR3 is TGTGCCAGCAGCTTAAATCGGACTAGCGGGAGGGCCACCGGGGAGCTGTTTTTT. The variable domain in full, with the rest retrieved from reference TRBV7-8 and TRBJ2-2, is GAGVSQSPRYKVAKRGQDVALRCDPISGHVSLFWYQQALGQGPEFLTYFQNEAQLDKSGLPSDRFFAERPEGSVSTLKIQRTQQEDSAVYLCASSLNRTSGRATGELFFGEGSRLTVL.

The chain couples TRBV19 to TRBJ1-1, with D perhaps TRBD1 (5 bases). Germline-derived CDR1 and CDR2 are LNHDA and SQIVND (reference sequence). This CDR3 is built from 17 residues. The V end lost 2 bases, the J end lost 5 bases, and 21 bases lay between the germline ends. CDR3 nucleotides: TGTGCCAGTAGTATAAGATCTGGGGCAGCAGAGAGAACTGAAGCTTTCTTT. Translated: CASSIRSGAAERTEAFF.

V usage is TRBV18 and J usage is TRBJ2-2; D remains unclear. Germline CDR1 is KGHSH and CDR2 is LQKENI. This CDR3 has 15 amino acids. The germline V and J ends were trimmed by 3 bases and 3 bases, with 11 bases remaining between them. This CDR3 is CASSPRLPDTGELFF. The CDR3 DNA sequence: TGTGCCAGCTCACCGCGACTCCCTGACACCGGGGAGCTGTTTTTT.

The chain carries TRBV7-3 and TRBJ2-2, with D tentatively TRBD1 or TRBD2 (5 bases each). The CDR3 contains 16 residues. Germline CDR1 is SGHTA and CDR2 is FQGTGA. Trimming removed 5 bases from V and 6 bases from J, with 19 bases in between. Here the CDR3 DNA reads TGTGCCAGCAGCCAAAATGCGCCTGGGACGCCCGGGGAGCTGTTTTTT. Residues: CASSQNAPGTPGELFF.

J is TRBJ2-7 and V is TRBV6-5; 11 bases agree with TRBD2. The CDR3 is 13 amino acids. Looked up from germline, CDR1 is MNHEY and CDR2 is SVGAGI. V shed 6 bases and J 6 bases; nucleotides not matched to a gene: 4. For the CDR3, the DNA is TGTGCCAGCAGGAGGACTAGCGGGTCCGAGCAGTACTTC. Protein: CASRRTSGSEQYF.

The V call is TRBV29-1, the J call TRBJ1-1; possibly TRBD1 for D (5 bases). The CDR3 covers 12 residues. The germline V and J ends were trimmed by 5 bases and 1 base, with 8 bases remaining between them. Germline loops: CDR1 SQVTM, CDR2 ANQGSEA. CDR3 protein: CSVRQQNTEAFF. CDR3 bases: TGCAGCGTTAGACAGCAGAACACTGAAGCTTTCTTT.

The rearrangement joins TRBV29-1 to TRBJ2-3, with D possibly matching TRBD2 (5 bases). Trimming pared 4 bases from V and 0 bases from J, leaving 11 bases between. In germline, CDR1 is SQVTM, CDR2 ANQGSEA. The CDR3 extends over 14 amino acids. In DNA, the CDR3 is TGCAGCGTTGTTGGGCGGGCTAGCACAGATACGCAGTATTTT. Residues: CSVVGRASTDTQYF.

This clone turned up a few times. This chain joins TRBV4-1 and TRBJ1-1, with 8 bases that match TRBD1. From germline, CDR1 is MGHRA and CDR2 YSYEKL. The CDR3 loop spans 15 amino acids. The trim removed 4 bases at V and 3 bases at J, leaving 7 bases unmatched. CDR3 DNA: TGCGCCAGCAGCCCCAGGGGGCGCAGGGACACTGAAGCTTTCTTT. This translates into CASSPRGRRDTEAFF.

The rearrangement joins TRBV7-2 to TRBJ1-2; tentatively, D is TRBD1 (6 bases). CDR1 SGHTA and CDR2 FQGNSA come from the germline V gene. The CDR3 is 16 residues long. Trimming removed 0 bases at V and 3 bases at J, with 14 bases between. CDR3 region: CASSLASGRGDYGYTF. CDR3 DNA sequence: TGTGCCAGCAGCTTAGCGTCGGGCAGGGGCGACTATGGCTACACCTTC.